This TCR beta chain was observed in a study of blood T cell repertoires in COVID-19. The authors' processing: The authors estimated nucleated cell counts from reference gene primer amplification. Clones were read by immunoSEQ multiplex PCR, and TCRdb kept only the in-frame ones, dropping some. That table furnishes V, J and clone size, whereas the DNA furnished D and trimming. The table records 250,000 to 300,000 clones, approximately 85% of them present only once. Germline CDR1 reads LGHNA; CDR2 reads YNFKEQ. The CDR3 loop spans 15 amino acids. Trimming at V came to 1 base and at J to 7 bases, leaving 5 bases not matched to a gene.

The source of this sequence is a woman in her 70s with acute or convalescent COVID-19. The sequenced sample was peripheral blood. The chain uses TRBV4-2 and TRBJ2-5; the match to TRBD1 covers 11 bases. The CDR3 nucleotides are TGTGCCAGCAGCCAAGTCCCGGGGACAGGGGGGACCCAGTACTTC. This translates into CASSQVPGTGGTQYF.